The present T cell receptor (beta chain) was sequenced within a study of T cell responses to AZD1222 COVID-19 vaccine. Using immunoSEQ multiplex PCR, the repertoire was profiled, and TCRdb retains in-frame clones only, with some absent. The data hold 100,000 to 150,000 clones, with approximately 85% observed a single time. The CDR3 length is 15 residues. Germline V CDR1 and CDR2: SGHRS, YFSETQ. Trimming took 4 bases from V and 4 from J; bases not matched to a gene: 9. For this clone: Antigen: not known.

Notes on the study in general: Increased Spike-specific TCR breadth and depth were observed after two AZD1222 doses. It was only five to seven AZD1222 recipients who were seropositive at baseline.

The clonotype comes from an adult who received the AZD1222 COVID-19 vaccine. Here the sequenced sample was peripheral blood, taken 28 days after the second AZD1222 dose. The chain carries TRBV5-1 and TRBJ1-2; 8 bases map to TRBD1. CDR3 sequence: CASSPPDRVSYGYTF. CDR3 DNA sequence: TGCGCCAGCAGCCCACCGGACAGGGTGAGCTATGGCTACACCTTC. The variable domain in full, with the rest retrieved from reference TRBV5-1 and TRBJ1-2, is KAGVTQTPRYLIKTRGQQVTLSCSPISGHRSVSWYQQTPGQGLQFLFEYFSETQRNKGNFPGRFSGRQFSNSRSEMNVSTLELGDSALYLCASSPPDRVSYGYTFGSGTRLTVV.